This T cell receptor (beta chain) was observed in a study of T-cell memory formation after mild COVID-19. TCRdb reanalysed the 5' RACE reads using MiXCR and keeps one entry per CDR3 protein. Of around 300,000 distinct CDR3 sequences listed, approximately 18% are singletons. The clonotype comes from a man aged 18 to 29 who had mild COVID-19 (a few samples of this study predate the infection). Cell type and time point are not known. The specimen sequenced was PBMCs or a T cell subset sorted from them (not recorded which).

The DNA of the CDR3 is TGCGCCAGCAGCCCCAGTTGGGCGGCTGATGAAGCTTTCTTT. This encodes CASSPSWAADEAFF. The V and J genes are TRBV5-1 and TRBJ1-1; D is ambiguous. V dropped 4 bases and J dropped 7 bases, with 17 bases sitting between them. The CDR3 covers 14 residues. Germline CDR1 is SGHRS and CDR2 is YFSETQ.